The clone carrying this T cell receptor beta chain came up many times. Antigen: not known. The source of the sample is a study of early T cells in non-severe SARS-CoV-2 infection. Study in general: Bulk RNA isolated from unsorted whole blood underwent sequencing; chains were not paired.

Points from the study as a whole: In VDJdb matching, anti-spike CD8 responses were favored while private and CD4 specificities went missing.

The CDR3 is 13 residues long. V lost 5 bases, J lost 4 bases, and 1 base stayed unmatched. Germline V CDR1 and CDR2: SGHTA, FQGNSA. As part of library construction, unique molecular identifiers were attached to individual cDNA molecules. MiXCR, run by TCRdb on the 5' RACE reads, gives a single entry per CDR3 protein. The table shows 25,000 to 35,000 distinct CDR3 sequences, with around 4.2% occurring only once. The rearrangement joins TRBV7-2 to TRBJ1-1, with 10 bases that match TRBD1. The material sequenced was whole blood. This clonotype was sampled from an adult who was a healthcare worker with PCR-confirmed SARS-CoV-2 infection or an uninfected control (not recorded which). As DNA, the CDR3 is TGTGCCAGCAGCCGGGACAGGGGCACTGAAGCTTTCTTT. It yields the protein CASSRDRGTEAFF.